Each of the 27 T cell receptor beta chains below was sequenced from the same sample in a study of cytomegalovirus exposure and HLA in healthy donors. The study ran its PCR with 60 Vbeta and 13 Jbeta primers. TCRdb's copy holds only in-frame clones and misses some; the assay was immunoSEQ multiplex PCR. Of 130,000 to 150,000 clones in the sample, about three quarters were seen once. Sequenced sample: PBMCs. These receptors were obtained from a man in his forties or fifties in good health and CMV-seropositive.

The V and J genes are TRBV6-5 and TRBJ2-3; 9 bases are shared with TRBD2. The V gene's germline CDR1 is MNHEY and CDR2 SVGAGI. The CDR3 is 15 amino acids. The V and J ends lost 4 bases and 11 bases, in that order; junction bases with no gene match: 13. CDR3 amino acids: CASSSRSGGAWGQYF. The DNA for the CDR3 is TGTGCCAGCAGTTCCCGTAGCGGGGGCGCTTGGGGGCAGTATTTT.

This clone was seen a handful of times. Written as DNA, the CDR3 is TGCGCCAGCAGCCACCCCCCCGGGACAGGGGGCCCCTACGAGCAGTACTTC. This codes for CASSHPPGTGGPYEQYF. The V and J genes are TRBV4-1 and TRBJ2-7; 12 bases match TRBD1. V dropped 3 bases and J dropped 2; count of bases not matched to a gene: 8. The germline V gene encodes CDR1 MGHRA and CDR2 YSYEKL. There are 17 residues in the CDR3.

This chain uses TRBV30 with TRBJ2-3; 8 bases are a match to TRBD2. Germline lookup yields CDR1 GTSNPN and CDR2 SVGIG (reference sequence). V lost 4 bases, J lost 5 bases, and 8 bases stayed unmatched. This CDR3 is 14 amino acids long. CDR3 nucleotide sequence: TGTGCCTGGACTCCCCCGGGACTAGGAGATACGCAGTATTTT. It yields the protein CAWTPPGLGDTQYF.

As to this clone: Its ends do not fully match the called genes, so a read error is possible. This chain joins TRBV7-9 and TRBJ2-3, with TRBD1 matching 10 bases. The germline V gene encodes CDR1 SEHNR and CDR2 FQNEAQ (reference sequence). The CDR3 spans 17 residues. The CDR3 DNA is TGTTCCAGCAGCTTAGCGCTCGACAGGGGGCGAACAGATACGCAGTATTTT. Its protein is CSSSLALDRGRTDTQYF.

The CDR3 DNA reads as TGTGCCAGCAGCACCTTTCAGGGGGCGCGGCCTGAAGCTTTCTTT. It yields the protein CASSTFQGARPEAFF. The chain carries TRBV21-1 and TRBJ1-1; the table's D call of TRBD1 was not tested on the DNA. TRBV21-1 is tagged as a pseudogene. The length of the CDR3 is 15 residues.

This rearrangement joins TRBV6-1 to TRBJ2-2; D is unclear. Germline V gene sequence: CDR1 MNHNS, CDR2 SASEGT. V was shortened by 0 bases and J by 3 bases, with 5 bases between the two germline ends. The CDR3 has 14 amino acids. DNA for the CDR3: TGTGCCAGCAGTGAAGCGCAGGACACCGGGGAGCTGTTTTTT. This translates into CASSEAQDTGELFF.

V usage is TRBV6-1 and J usage is TRBJ2-2, with 8 bases identical to TRBD1. The CDR3 runs to 16 residues. Germline-derived CDR1 and CDR2 are MNHNS and SASEGT. The ends lost 1 base at V and 2 bases at J; junction bases unmatched: 3. CDR3 protein: CASSEGDRRNTGELFF. DNA for the CDR3: TGTGCCAGCAGTGAAGGGGACAGGAGAAACACCGGGGAGCTGTTTTTT.

Only a few counts were recorded for this clone. The V and J genes are TRBV15 and TRBJ2-3; D unresolved. This CDR3 has 14 amino acids. V lost 6 bases and J lost 6, with 16 bases in between. Germline values: CDR1 LNHNV, CDR2 YYDKDF (reference sequence). The CDR3 DNA reads TGTGCCACCAGGGCAGCGCAAAATGGGGATACGCAGTATTTT. This sequence encodes CATRAAQNGDTQYF.

In its sample, this clone was seen a few times. The genes are TRBV9 and TRBJ1-1; possible D gene TRBD1, 5 bases. Per the germline V gene, CDR1 is SGDLS and CDR2 is YYNGEE. V was pared by 0 bases and J by 4 bases, with 10 bases between. CDR3 length: 14 amino acids. In DNA form, the CDR3 reads TGTGCCAGCAGCGTAGGCGACAGAGCCACTGAAGCTTTCTTT. Translating it yields CASSVGDRATEAFF.

As regards this clone: Other DNA sequences from this sample encode an identical CDR3 as well. V is TRBV28 and J is TRBJ1-1; 9 positions match TRBD1. Germline V CDR1 and CDR2: MDHEN, SYDVKM. CDR3 length equals 15 residues. The trim removed 6 bases at V and 4 bases at J, leaving 9 bases unmatched. Here the CDR3 reads CASSSPGTGSTEAFF. In DNA, the CDR3 is TGTGCCAGCAGCTCACCCGGGACAGGGTCCACTGAAGCTTTCTTT.

The rearrangement joins TRBV2 to TRBJ2-1; D not certain. CDR1 SNHLY and CDR2 FYNNEI come from the germline V gene. This CDR3 is built from 14 residues. Trimming stripped 10 bases from V and 0 bases from J, with 13 bases between. The CDR3 protein is CAISSIVSYNEQFF. CDR3 DNA: TGTGCCATCTCATCCATAGTCTCCTACAATGAGCAGTTCTTC.

This clone was found a few times. The V call is TRBV18, the J call TRBJ1-1; D remains unclear. Germline V gene lookup returns CDR1 KGHSH and CDR2 LQKENI. The CDR3 has 14 amino acids. V shed 0 bases and J shed 5 bases, with 10 bases lying between them. The CDR3 nucleotides are TGTGCCAGCTCACCACCGGTGGGGAGGACTGAAGCTTTCTTT. Protein sequence: CASSPPVGRTEAFF.

The gene calls are TRBV25-1 and TRBJ2-5; 9 nucleotides agree with TRBD2. The CDR3 totals 18 residues. The germline V gene encodes CDR1 MGHDK and CDR2 SYGVNS. V was clipped by 5 bases and J by 1 base; unmatched bases: 14. The CDR3 spells CASSPTPGREGGQETQYF. The CDR3, as DNA: TGTGCCAGCAGTCCCACCCCTGGGCGGGAGGGGGGCCAAGAGACCCAGTACTTC.

The gene calls are TRBV28 and TRBJ1-4; D is perhaps TRBD1 (5 bases). Trimming left V 2 bases short and J 8 bases short, with 12 bases between. Germline-derived CDR1 and CDR2 are MDHEN and SYDVKM. This CDR3 is built from 14 residues. CDR3 DNA: TGTGCCAGCAGTTTAGGGGGGTTCGGGGAAAAACTGTTTTTT. It is translated as CASSLGGFGEKLFF. Looking up the rest from reference TRBV28 and TRBJ1-4 gives the full variable domain: DVKVTQSSRYLVKRTGEKVFLECVQDMDHENMFWYRQDPGLGLRLIYFSYDVKMKEKGDIPEGYSVSREKKERFSLILESASTNQTSMYLCASSLGGFGEKLFFGSGTQLSVL.

This rearrangement joins TRBV28 to TRBJ2-7, with D uncertain. Germline V CDR1 and CDR2: MDHEN, SYDVKM. V was shortened by 5 bases and J by 0 bases, with 5 bases between the two germline ends. The CDR3 extends over 12 amino acids. CDR3 bases: TGTGCCAGCAGTCGAGGCTCCTACGAGCAGTACTTC. Protein: CASSRGSYEQYF.

This clone has more than one count but fewer than ten. V gene TRBV29-1 combines with J gene TRBJ2-7; TRBD1 agrees at 7 bases. V lost 2 bases, J lost 2 bases, and 15 bases stayed unmatched. Germline V CDR1 and CDR2: SQVTM, ANQGSEA. The CDR3 length is 17 residues. The CDR3 protein is CSVEYRQDGQATYEQYF. CDR3 nucleotide sequence: TGCAGCGTTGAATACAGGCAAGACGGACAGGCAACCTACGAGCAGTACTTC.

This chain connects TRBV5-6 to TRBJ1-3, with 8 bases that match TRBD1. Germline V CDR1 and CDR2: SGHDT, YYEEEE. CDR3 size: 17 residues. The junction had 12 bases not matched to a gene; V was cut back by 3 bases and J by 4 bases. In DNA form, the CDR3 reads TGTGCCAGCAGCTCTTACGGACAGGGTTCGTCGGGAAACACCATATATTTT. Protein product: CASSSYGQGSSGNTIYF. The full variable domain, in which reference TRBV5-6 and TRBJ1-3 provide the parts outside the CDR3, is DAGVTQSPTHLIKTRGQQVTLRCSPKSGHDTVSWYQQALGQGPQFIFQYYEEEERQRGNFPDRFSGHQFPNYSSELNVNALLLGDSALYLCASSSYGQGSSGNTIYFGEGSWLTVV.

The V call is TRBV28, the J call TRBJ2-1; the match to TRBD2 covers 7 bases. The germline CDR1 and CDR2 sequences are MDHEN and SYDVKM. The CDR3 loop spans 16 amino acids. V shed 1 base and J 0 bases; nucleotides not matched to a gene: 3. The CDR3 sequence is CASSLSQRGSYNEQFF. The CDR3 DNA is TGTGCCAGCAGTTTATCCCAGCGGGGCTCCTACAATGAGCAGTTCTTC.

This chain's CDR3 is CASSMSGVAGSYQYF. Written as DNA, the CDR3 is TGTGCCAGTAGTATGAGCGGGGTAGCGGGAAGTTACCAGTACTTC. The V gene is TRBV19, the J gene TRBJ2-5; 8 bases match TRBD2. The V gene's germline CDR1 is LNHDA and CDR2 SQIVND (reference sequence). CDR3 size: 15 residues. Trimming at V came to 3 bases and at J to 10 bases, leaving 13 bases not matched to a gene.

This chain connects TRBV9 to TRBJ1-1; D is uncertain. This CDR3 region has 15 residues. V gave up 4 bases and J gave up 4 bases, with 17 bases separating them. CDR1 and CDR2 (germline): SGDLS, YYNGEE. Here the CDR3 reads CASSPQPGSSTEAFF. As DNA, the CDR3 is TGTGCCAGCAGCCCCCAGCCGGGATCTTCCACTGAAGCTTTCTTT.

This chain uses TRBV5-4 with TRBJ1-4, with 7 bases lining up with TRBD1. This CDR3 comprises 13 residues. The germline V gene has CDR1 SGHNT and CDR2 YYREEE (reference sequence). The junction had 2 bases not matched to a gene; V was cut back by 4 bases and J by 5 bases. CDR3 DNA: TGTGCCAGCAGCAGGGGGCGGAATGAAAAACTGTTTTTT. Protein: CASSRGRNEKLFF.

This sequence joins TRBV30 and TRBJ1-5; TRBD1 is a possible D gene (5 bases). The CDR3 length is 13 residues. CDR1 is GTSNPN and CDR2 is SVGIG in the germline V gene (reference sequence). V was trimmed by 0 bases and J by 2 bases, leaving 5 bases between them. The CDR3 DNA is TGTGCCTGGAGTGTAGGGGGCAATCAGCCCCAGCATTTT. Protein: CAWSVGGNQPQHF.

The chain joins TRBV27 to TRBJ2-5, with 7 bases identical to TRBD1. The V and J ends lost 5 bases and 2 bases, in that order; junction bases with no gene match: 5. The CDR3 extends over 14 amino acids. The V gene's germline CDR1 is MNHEY and CDR2 SMNVEV (reference sequence). The CDR3 is CASSRTGFQETQYF. The CDR3 DNA sequence: TGTGCCAGCAGTCGGACAGGTTTTCAAGAGACCCAGTACTTC.

The chain links TRBV6-5 to TRBJ1-2; the D gene is possibly TRBD1 (5 bases). V dropped 9 bases and J dropped 4 bases, with 9 bases sitting between them. CDR3 length equals 11 residues. CDR1 and CDR2 (germline): MNHEY, SVGAGI. Here the CDR3 reads CASRQGYGYTF. CDR3 coding DNA: TGTGCCAGTCGCCAGGGCTATGGCTACACCTTC.

This clone was detected only a few times. The V call is TRBV9, the J call TRBJ1-2; the match to TRBD1 covers 9 bases. Germline V CDR1 and CDR2: SGDLS, YYNGEE. V trimming: 1 base; J trimming: 8 bases; junction bases outside the gene matches: 9. The CDR3 totals 15 residues. CDR3 bases: TGTGCCAGCAGCGTAATTGCGGGACAGGGCAGCGGCTACACCTTC. It translates to CASSVIAGQGSGYTF.

CDR3 sequence: CASSKGLVTDTQYF. CDR3 nucleotides: TGTGCCAGCAGTAAGGGACTCGTCACAGATACGCAGTATTTT. V is TRBV6-6 and J is TRBJ2-3; D is perhaps TRBD2 (6 bases). The CDR3 contains 14 residues. Germline V gene sequence: CDR1 MNHNY, CDR2 SVGAGI (reference sequence). Trimming removed 5 bases from V and 2 bases from J, with 11 bases in between.

This chain joins TRBV11-2 and TRBJ2-3; 10 bases align to TRBD2. CDR1 and CDR2 from the germline V gene are SGHAT and FQNNGV. This CDR3 spans 15 amino acids. Losses at the gene ends were 5 bases for V and 1 base for J; bases not matched to a gene: 3. The CDR3 loop reads CASSPGTSGTDTQYF. CDR3 nucleotide sequence: TGTGCCAGCAGCCCCGGGACTAGCGGCACAGATACGCAGTATTTT.